Listed below are T cell receptor beta chains from one sample, sequenced in a study of blood T cell repertoires in COVID-19. Assay used: immunoSEQ multiplex PCR; TCRdb lists only in-frame clones, some missing. Here the sample spans around 68,000 clones, 85% being singletons. The sequenced sample was peripheral blood. The receptor set was obtained from an elderly man with acute or convalescent COVID-19. The CDR3 runs from the conserved cysteine through the conserved F or W. D genes are given only for firm matches. The size of a clone is reported for some rows only, either as once, few or many, or as a class for expanded clones.

J | V | D | size | DNA | CDR3
TRBJ2-3 | TRBV2 | TRBD2 | NA | TGTGCCAGCAGCCGACTAGCGGGAGGAGTTGTAGATACGCAGTATTTT | CASSRLAGGVVDTQYF
TRBJ1-1 | TRBV5-5 | TRBD1 | few | TGTGCCAGCAGCTTGGAACAGGGGGCTCTTGCCACTGAAGCTTTCTTT | CASSLEQGALATEAFF
TRBJ2-1 | TRBV29-1 | TRBD2 | NA | TGCAGCGGATCATGGGGCCTAGCGGGAAGCAATGAGCAGTTCTTC | CSGSWGLAGSNEQFF
TRBJ1-1 | TRBV5-1 | NA | NA | TGCGCCAGCAGCTCCGTCGGGGGAGGGCCAAACACTGAAGCTTTCTTT | CASSSVGGGPNTEAFF
TRBJ2-2 | TRBV3-1/TRBV3-2 | TRBD1 | NA | TGTGCCAGCAGCCAAGGACAGGGCTACACCGGGGAGCTGTTTTTT | CASSQGQGYTGELFF
TRBJ2-3 | TRBV24-1 | TRBD2 | NA | TGTGCCACCAGTGCTCCAGGAGCGGGAGTATCAGATACGCAGTATTTT | CATSAPGAGVSDTQYF
TRBJ1-6 | TRBV28 | NA | NA | TGTGCCAGCAGTTTACTTGCAGGGGTTAATTCACCCCTCCACTTT | CASSLLAGVNSPLHF
TRBJ1-6 | TRBV24-1 | NA | NA | TGTGCCACCAGTGATTTGCGCTATGATTCACCCCTCCACTTT | CATSDLRYDSPLHF
TRBJ2-3 | TRBV6-5 | TRBD2 | NA | TGTGCCACCCGGACTAGCGGGAGTGCACAAGATACGCAGTATTTT | CATRTSGSAQDTQYF
TRBJ1-4 | TRBV7-2 | NA | NA | TGTGCCAGCAGCCTCCAGCGGACAGCTGCTAATGAAAAACTGTTTTTT | CASSLQRTAANEKLFF
TRBJ1-5 | TRBV18 | NA | NA | TGTGCCAGCTCACTAGCAGGGGATCAGCCCCAGCATTTT | CASSLAGDQPQHF
TRBJ1-2 | TRBV19 | NA | NA | TGTGCCAGTAGTTCACGAGACAGCTACTATGGCTACACCTTC | CASSSRDSYYGYTF
TRBJ2-3 | TRBV24-1 | TRBD2 | NA | TGTGCCACCAGTGAGGCTAGCGGGAGGCGAGATACGCAGTATTTT | CATSEASGRRDTQYF
TRBJ1-1 | TRBV3-1/TRBV3-2 | NA | few | TGTGCCAGCAGCCACAGGGAGGGGGACACTGAAGCTTTCTTT | CASSHREGDTEAFF
TRBJ1-2 | TRBV21-1 | NA | NA | TGTGCCAGCAGCACCCGTAGGACAGGGGAGGGCTATGGCTACACCTTC | CASSTRRTGEGYGYTF
TRBJ1-5 | TRBV2 | TRBD1 | NA | TGTGCCAGCTCTTCCGCGGGACAGGGCACCTCCAATCAGCCCCAGCATTTT | CASSSAGQGTSNQPQHF
TRBJ1-2 | TRBV3-1/TRBV3-2 | TRBD1 | NA | TGTGCCAGCAGCCCAAGGGACAGGGAGAACTATGGCTACACCTTC | CASSPRDRENYGYTF
TRBJ1-1 | TRBV27 | NA | few | TGTGCCAGCAGTTTGTCAGGGGTTCGCACTGAAGCTTTCTTT | CASSLSGVRTEAFF
TRBJ2-1 | TRBV9 | TRBD2 | NA | TGTGCCAGCAGCGTAGACGGGACTAGCTATGAGCAGTTCTTC | CASSVDGTSYEQFF
TRBJ1-5 | TRBV24-1 | TRBD1 | NA | TGTGCCACCAGTGATCCGACAGGGGGGAAGCAGCCCCAGCATTTT | CATSDPTGGKQPQHF
TRBJ2-3 | TRBV29-1 | NA | NA | TGCAGCGTTGGTGCAACTAGCACAGATACGCAGTATTTT | CSVGATSTDTQYF
TRBJ2-1 | TRBV5-8 | TRBD2 | NA | TGTGCCAGCACCCCGGGACTAGCGGGAGTCGTCTACAATGAGCAGTTCTTC | CASTPGLAGVVYNEQFF
TRBJ2-3 | TRBV10-3 | NA | few | TGTGCCATCAAACCTGGGGGGAGTCTCGCAGATACGCAGTATTTT | CAIKPGGSLADTQYF
TRBJ2-1 | TRBV19 | NA | NA | TGTGCCAGTAAACAGGAGACCCATGAGCAGTTCTTC | CASKQETHEQFF
TRBJ2-3 | TRBV6-5 | TRBD2 | NA | TGTGCCAGCGGGACTAGCGGGATCGCAGATACGCAGTATTTT | CASGTSGIADTQYF
TRBJ1-2 | TRBV12-3/TRBV12-4 | NA | NA | TGTGCCAGCAGTTTCAGGAACCTCAACGGCTACACCTTC | CASSFRNLNGYTF
TRBJ1-5 | TRBV29-1 | NA | NA | TGCAGCGTTGGGGGAGCTAATCAGCCCCAGCATTTT | CSVGGANQPQHF
TRBJ1-1 | TRBV7-9 | NA | NA | TGTGCCAGCAGCCCGTGGTGGGGACACTTCGGCACTGAAGCTTTCTTT | CASSPWWGHFGTEAFF
TRBJ2-7 | TRBV6-2/TRBV6-3 | TRBD1 | NA | TGTGCCAGCAGTTACTCCGCGCGGGGACAGGGGAAGTACGAGCAGTACTTC | CASSYSARGQGKYEQYF
TRBJ2-3 | TRBV19 | NA | NA | TGTGCCAGTAGTTTAAAACGCCAGGGCGGGGTTAGCACAGATACGCAGTATTTT | CASSLKRQGGVSTDTQYF
TRBJ2-5 | TRBV2 | NA | once | TGTGCCAGCAGTGAAGCGCTGGGGGCCGGGGAGACCCAGTACTTC | CASSEALGAGETQYF
TRBJ1-1 | TRBV7-2 | TRBD1 | NA | TGTGCCAGCAGGCAAGACAGGGGGCGGAACACTGAAGCTTTCTTT | CASRQDRGRNTEAFF